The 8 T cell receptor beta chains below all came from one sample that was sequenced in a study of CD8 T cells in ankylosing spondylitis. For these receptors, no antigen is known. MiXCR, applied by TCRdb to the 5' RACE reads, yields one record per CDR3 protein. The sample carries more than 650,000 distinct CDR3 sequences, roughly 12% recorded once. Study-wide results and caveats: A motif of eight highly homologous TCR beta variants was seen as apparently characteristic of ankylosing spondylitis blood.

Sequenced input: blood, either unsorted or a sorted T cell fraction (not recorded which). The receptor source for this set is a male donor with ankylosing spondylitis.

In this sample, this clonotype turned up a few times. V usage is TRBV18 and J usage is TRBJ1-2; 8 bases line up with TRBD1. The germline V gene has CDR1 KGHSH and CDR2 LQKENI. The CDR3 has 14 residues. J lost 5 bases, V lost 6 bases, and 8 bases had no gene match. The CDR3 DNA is TGTGCCAGCTCCCTGGGCAGGGGGCAATATGGCTACACCTTC. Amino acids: CASSLGRGQYGYTF.

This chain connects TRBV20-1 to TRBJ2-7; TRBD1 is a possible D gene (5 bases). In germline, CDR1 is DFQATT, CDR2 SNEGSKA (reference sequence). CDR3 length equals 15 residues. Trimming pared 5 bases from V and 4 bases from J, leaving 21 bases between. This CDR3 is CSAFPTQLRDYEQYF. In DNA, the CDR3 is TGCAGTGCTTTCCCAACCCAACTCAGGGATTACGAGCAGTACTTC.

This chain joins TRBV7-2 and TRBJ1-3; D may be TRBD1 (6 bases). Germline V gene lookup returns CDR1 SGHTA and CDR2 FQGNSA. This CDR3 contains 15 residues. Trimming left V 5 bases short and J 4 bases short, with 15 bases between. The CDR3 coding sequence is TGTGCCAGCAGCCAATCCCAGGGGACCGGAAACACCATATATTTT. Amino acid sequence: CASSQSQGTGNTIYF.

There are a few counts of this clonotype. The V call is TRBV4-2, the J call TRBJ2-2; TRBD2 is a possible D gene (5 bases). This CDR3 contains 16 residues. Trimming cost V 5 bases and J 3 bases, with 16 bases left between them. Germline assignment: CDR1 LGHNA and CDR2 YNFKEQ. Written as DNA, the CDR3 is TGTGCCAGCAGCTCTCGGGCTAGCTTGGACACCGGGGAGCTGTTTTTT. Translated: CASSSRASLDTGELFF.

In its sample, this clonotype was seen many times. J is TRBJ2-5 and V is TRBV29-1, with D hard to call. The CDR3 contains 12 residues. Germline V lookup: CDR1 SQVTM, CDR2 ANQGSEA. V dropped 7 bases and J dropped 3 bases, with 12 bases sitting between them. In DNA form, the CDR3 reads TGCAGCGCCGGGTTTGCGGAAGAGACCCAGTACTTC. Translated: CSAGFAEETQYF.

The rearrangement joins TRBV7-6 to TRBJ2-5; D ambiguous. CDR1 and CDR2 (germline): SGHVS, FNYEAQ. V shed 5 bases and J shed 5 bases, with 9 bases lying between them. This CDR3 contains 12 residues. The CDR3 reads CASSPALETQYF. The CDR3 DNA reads TGTGCCAGCAGCCCGGCATTGGAGACCCAGTACTTC.

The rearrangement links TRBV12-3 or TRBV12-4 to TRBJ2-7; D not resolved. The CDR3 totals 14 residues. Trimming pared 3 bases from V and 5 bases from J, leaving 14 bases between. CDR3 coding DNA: TGTGCCAGCAGTTTGGGCGGAACTTCCCACGAGCAGTACTTC. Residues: CASSLGGTSHEQYF.

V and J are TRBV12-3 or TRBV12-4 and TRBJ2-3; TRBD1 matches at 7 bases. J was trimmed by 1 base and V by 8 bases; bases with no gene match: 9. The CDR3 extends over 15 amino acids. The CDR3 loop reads CASAKDRSGTDTQYF. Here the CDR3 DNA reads TGTGCCAGCGCCAAGGACAGGTCGGGCACAGATACGCAGTATTTT.